This record looks at one T cell receptor (beta chain) sequence and its context. Its antigen target is currently unknown. No much larger clonotype is one base removed from it; base qualities were not supplied. These data come from a study of blood T cells in healthy people across ages (dated by TCRdb to the mid-2010s). A note on the overall study: In model experiments, template switching captured about one uniquely barcoded TCR beta cDNA molecule for every two T cells. Using deep sequencing normalized with unique cDNA molecular identifiers, the study measured how TCR beta repertoire diversity changes with age. The donors were divided into four age groups: young (average 16 years), middle-aged (over 35), aged (about 60) and long-lived (approximately 74). To avoid experimental bias, donors of different ages were randomly spread across the sequencing lanes. The study analyzed two additional independent replicas of 1 million unique cDNA reads from the same blood draw for two donors, one aged 18 to 29 and one aged 80 or older.

Broad study findings and their caveats: Bulk unsorted PBMC profiling prevented conclusive comparison of naive and antigen-experienced compartments. There was a strong correlation between observed TCR beta diversity and the percentage of naive T cells measured by flow cytometry. Total diversity estimates from one million sequenced T cells were considered lower bounds and underestimates. The CMV infection status of donors was not known, potentially confounding age-related changes in expanded clonotypes. Compared with the aged group, the long-lived group had more naive CD4+ T cells, fewer expanded clones and increased TCR diversity, suggesting age selection. Observed TCR beta diversity per million T cells fell roughly linearly with age, and a significant reduction was already apparent by age roughly 40.

Donors were a few dozen systemically healthy Caucasian individuals from Russia aged roughly 6 to 95 years. Ten milliliters of peripheral blood were drawn from each donor into EDTA-treated Vacutainer tubes. Ficoll-Paque density-gradient centrifugation was used to isolate PBMCs, with at least 7 million obtained per sample. Trizol reagent was used to extract total RNA from PBMCs, with at least 6 micrograms per sample. For every donor, an aliquot of PBMCs went through flow cytometry to measure the percentages of naive CD45RAhigh/CD27high T cells. The method behind the library was 5' RACE. Sequencer: Illumina HiSeq 2500. A second PCR of about 7 to 12 cycles was performed with a sample-barcoded 5' primer and a J-beta primer mix. A template-switch 5' adaptor carrying 12 random nucleotides introduced a unique molecular identifier onto each TCR beta cDNA molecule. Each sample yielded at least 2.5 million CDR3-containing paired-end reads. First-strand cDNA synthesis was performed from all RNA using the Mint cDNA synthesis kit, with priming by a TRBC-specific oligonucleotide. After uracil-DNA glycosylase treatment, a first 18-cycle PCR used universal primers M1SS and BC2_uni_R on all cDNA. In the source study's methods: For normalization, 1 million high-quality reads were randomly selected from each sample, with every read carrying a distinct molecular identifier. Reads with shared molecular identifiers were discarded instead of being binned into consensus sequences. MiTCR, set to a Q25 quality threshold and the strictest error-elimination algorithm, was used for CDR3 identification, clonotype clustering and error correction. A nonparametric unseen species model with Euler transformation was used to estimate a lower bound on total TCR beta diversity. TCRdb reanalyzed the raw reads on its own, using fastp at Q25 for trimming and MiXCR for clone calling, and kept in-frame beta chains. For every CDR3 protein sequence, its rows merge into one entry that carries the most common genes and DNA. The V and J calls were determined by TCRdb, not by the authors. This sample holds about 1.1 million distinct CDR3 sequences; 35% to 40% were observed only once. About an eighth of the sample is taken by the ten largest.

Relative to germline, V is 4 bases shorter and J is 4 bases shorter, with 22 bases between their ends. The germline V gene (reference sequence) provides CDR1 DFQATT and CDR2 SNEGSKA. From its cysteine to its phenylalanine, the CDR3 spans 16 amino acids. Kept here is only the CDR3 DNA, which spans 48 bases and is read in frame from base 1. The chain couples TRBV20-1 to TRBJ1-1; the D gene is perhaps TRBD1, on 5 matching bases. The sequence was obtained from a man younger than 35 in good health. Sequencing used blood. CDR3 sequence: CSATPFGAAWGTEAFF. The nucleotide sequence reads TGCAGTGCTACCCCTTTCGGGGCTGCGTGGGGCACTGAAGCTTTCTTT.